This section outlines one T cell receptor beta chain sequence together with its context. The sample holds one count of this clone. Its antigen has not been determined. Base quality data are lacking; no much larger clone is found one base away. The time point label, read with the paper, signifies: week 11, during vaccination. Every vaccine dose consisted of 300 ug of a 20-mer mutant IDH1 peptide in Montanide, administered subcutaneously together with topical imiquimod. Newly diagnosed WHO grade 3 or 4 IDH1-mutant astrocytomas showing loss of nuclear ATRX were present in the donors. The samples were drawn from NOA16, a multicentre, single-arm, open-label phase I trial in Germany that tested a mutant IDH1 peptide vaccine in humans for the first time. Genomic DNA for TCRB sequencing was extracted from EDTA blood using the DNeasy Blood and Tissue Kit. Library preparation employed the immunoSEQ multiplex PCR assay. Rearranged TCR beta chain sequences were amplified with the hsTCRB Kit following the manufacturer's protocol. TCRB libraries were sequenced on an Illumina MiSeq. The study's processing was this. Demultiplexing, trimming and gene mapping were performed with the kit vendor's proprietary platform. The immuneACCESS repertoire file appears here via TCRdb, limited to in-frame rearrangements. These files lack a portion of the clones; in checked studies, under half of the deficit traces to unresolved V genes, and the cause of the others is not known. V and J calls and clone size come straight from that table; D and trimming were deduced from the DNA. Present in this sample are 110,000 or so clones, 85% to 90% of which were seen just once. The ten largest clones take up roughly 0.61% of the sample.

This entry comes from a study of a mutant IDH1 vaccine in newly diagnosed glioma (dated by TCRdb to the early 2020s). For context, the study as a whole: Eight vaccinations were administered to patients in weeks 1, 3, 5, 7, 11, 15, 19 and 23, corresponding to visits V03 through V10. Of the 30 to 35 treated patients, approximately 62% were male and about 40% were female, and a mean age of 40.4 years was recorded. For exploratory analyses, 25 to 30 treated patients had longitudinal TCRB deep sequencing done wherever samples were available. Vaccination was initiated 4-6 weeks after radiotherapy alone, or concurrently with temozolomide cycles in the chemotherapy-containing groups. Peripheral blood was drawn at six visits: V03 (baseline), V05, V07, V10, V12 and V13. Prior to enrollment, standard therapy consisting of radiotherapy alone, temozolomide alone, or radiochemotherapy with temozolomide had been administered to patients, with the combination being received by most patients.

What the research found in general, with its limitations: It was noted by the authors that analyses of patient blood samples could not be reproduced owing to sample limitations. Across multiple MHC alleles, vaccine-induced immune responses were seen in approximately 93% of patients. PBMC samples for TCRB deep sequencing were selected based on availability. Changes in the top peripheral T cell clonotypes picked up by TCRB sequencing did not appear to be linked to pseudoprogression.

The clonotype was recovered from a woman aged 45-65 years with glioma. Sample: PBMCs, taken from a glioma patient whose treatment included an IDH1 peptide vaccine.

The DNA reads TGCAGCACCCCGGGTAGCGGGACTTACAATGAGCAGTTCTTC. Its protein product is CSTPGSGTYNEQFF. The V and J segments used are TRBV29-1 and TRBJ2-1, with 8 middle bases fitting TRBD2. From the germline V gene, CDR1 is SQVTM and CDR2 is ANQGSEA. The junction shows trimming of 8 bases on V and 4 bases on J, and the gene matches do not reach 10 bases of it. The CDR3 contains 14 residues, cysteine and phenylalanine counted. Only the CDR3 region is kept as DNA, spanning 42 bases read in frame from base 1.